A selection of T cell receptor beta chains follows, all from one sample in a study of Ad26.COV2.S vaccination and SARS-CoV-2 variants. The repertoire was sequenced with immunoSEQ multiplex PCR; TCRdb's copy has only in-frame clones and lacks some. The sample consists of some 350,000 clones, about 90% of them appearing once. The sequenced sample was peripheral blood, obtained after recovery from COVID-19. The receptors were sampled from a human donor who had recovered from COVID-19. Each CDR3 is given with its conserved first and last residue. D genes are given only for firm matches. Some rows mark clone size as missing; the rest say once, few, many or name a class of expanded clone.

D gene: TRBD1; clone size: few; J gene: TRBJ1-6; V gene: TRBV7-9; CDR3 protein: CASSLAGQNSPLHF; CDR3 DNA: TGTGCCAGCAGCTTAGCGGGACAGAATTCACCCCTCCACTTT
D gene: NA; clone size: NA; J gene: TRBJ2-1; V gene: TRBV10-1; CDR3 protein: CASSQDLTGPYNEQFF; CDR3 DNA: TGCGCCAGCAGCCAGGACTTAACCGGCCCTTACAATGAGCAGTTCTTC
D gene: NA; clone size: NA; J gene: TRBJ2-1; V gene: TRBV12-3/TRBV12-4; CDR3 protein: CASSFYNEQFF; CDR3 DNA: TGTGCCAGCAGTTTTTACAATGAGCAGTTCTTC
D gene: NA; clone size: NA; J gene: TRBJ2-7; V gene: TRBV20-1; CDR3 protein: CSAAQSYEQYF; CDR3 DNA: TGCAGTGCTGCTCAGTCCTACGAGCAGTACTTC
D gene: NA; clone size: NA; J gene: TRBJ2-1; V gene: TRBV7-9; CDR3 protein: CASTELDSYNEQFF; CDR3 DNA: TGTGCCAGCACCGAACTGGACTCCTACAATGAGCAGTTCTTC
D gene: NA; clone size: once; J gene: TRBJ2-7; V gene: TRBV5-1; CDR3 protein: CASSLGGRAFYEQYF; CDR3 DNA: TGCGCCAGCAGCTTGGGGGGCAGGGCCTTCTACGAGCAGTACTTC
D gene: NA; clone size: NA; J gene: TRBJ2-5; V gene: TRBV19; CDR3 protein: CASSVNGVGETQYF; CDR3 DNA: TGTGCCAGTAGTGTCAACGGGGTAGGAGAGACCCAGTACTTC
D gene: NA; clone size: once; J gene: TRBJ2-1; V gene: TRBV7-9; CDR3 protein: CASSLEGFGEQFF; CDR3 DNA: TGTGCCAGCAGCTTAGAAGGGTTCGGTGAGCAGTTCTTC
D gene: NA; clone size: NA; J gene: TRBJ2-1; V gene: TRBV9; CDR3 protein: CASSVEGRRGQFF; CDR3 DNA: TGTGCCAGCAGCGTAGAAGGAAGGAGAGGTCAGTTCTTC
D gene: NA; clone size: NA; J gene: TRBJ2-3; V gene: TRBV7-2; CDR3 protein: CASSLDGGGRDTQYF; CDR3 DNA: TGTGCCAGCAGCTTAGACGGGGGTGGGAGAGATACGCAGTATTTT
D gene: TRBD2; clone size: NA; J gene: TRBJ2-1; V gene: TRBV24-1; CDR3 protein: CATTSTSGPPGYNEQFF; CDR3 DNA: TGTGCCACCACTTCGACTAGCGGCCCCCCCGGCTACAATGAGCAGTTCTTC
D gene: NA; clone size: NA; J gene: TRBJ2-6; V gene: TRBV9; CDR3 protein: CASSVGGGGANVLTF; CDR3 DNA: TGTGCCAGCAGCGTTGGGGGAGGCGGGGCCAACGTCCTGACTTTC
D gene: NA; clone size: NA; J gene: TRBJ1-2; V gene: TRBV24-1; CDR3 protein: CATRGGINYGYTF; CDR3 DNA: TGTGCCACCAGGGGCGGGATTAACTATGGCTACACCTTC
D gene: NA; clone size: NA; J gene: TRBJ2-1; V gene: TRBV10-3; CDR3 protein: CAIGYGTPYNEQFF; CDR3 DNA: TGTGCCATAGGCTACGGGACACCCTACAATGAGCAGTTCTTC
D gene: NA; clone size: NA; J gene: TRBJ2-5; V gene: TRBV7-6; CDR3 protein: CASSKDPRVETQYF; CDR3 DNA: TGTGCCAGCAGCAAGGACCCACGTGTAGAGACCCAGTACTTC
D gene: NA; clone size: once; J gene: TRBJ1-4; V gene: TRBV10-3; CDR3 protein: CATSARTNEKLFF; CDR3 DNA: TGTGCCACTAGTGCCAGGACTAATGAAAAACTGTTTTTT
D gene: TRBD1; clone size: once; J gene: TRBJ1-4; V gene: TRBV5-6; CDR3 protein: CASSRRQGIGEKLFF; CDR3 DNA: TGTGCCAGCAGCCGACGACAGGGAATAGGTGAAAAACTGTTTTTT
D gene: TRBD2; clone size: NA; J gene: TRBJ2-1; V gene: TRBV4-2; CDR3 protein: CASSLLISGGPGNEQFF; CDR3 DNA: TGTGCCAGCAGCCTTTTGATTAGCGGGGGGCCAGGCAATGAGCAGTTCTTC
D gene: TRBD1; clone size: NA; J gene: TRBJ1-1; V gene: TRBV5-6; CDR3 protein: CASSSTGGLGTEAFF; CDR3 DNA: TGTGCCAGCAGCTCGACAGGGGGACTCGGCACTGAAGCTTTCTTT
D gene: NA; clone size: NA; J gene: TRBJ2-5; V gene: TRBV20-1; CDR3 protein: CSASAGGGWETQYF; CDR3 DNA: TGCAGTGCTAGTGCAGGCGGTGGGTGGGAGACCCAGTACTTC
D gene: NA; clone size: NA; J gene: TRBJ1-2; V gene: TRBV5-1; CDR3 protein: CASSLAGNGYTF; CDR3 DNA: TGCGCCAGCAGCTTGGCGGGTAACGGCTACACCTTC
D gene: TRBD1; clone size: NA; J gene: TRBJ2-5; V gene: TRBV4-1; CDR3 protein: CASSPAGTEETQYF; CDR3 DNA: TGCGCCAGCTCCCCGGCCGGGACAGAAGAGACCCAGTACTTC
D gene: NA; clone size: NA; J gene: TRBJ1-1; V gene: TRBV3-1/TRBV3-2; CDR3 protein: CASSPSQAGDTEAFF; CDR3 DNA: TGTGCCAGCAGCCCCAGCCAGGCCGGGGACACTGAAGCTTTCTTT
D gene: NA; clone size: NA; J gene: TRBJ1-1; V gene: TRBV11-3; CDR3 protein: CASSLGGNTEAFF; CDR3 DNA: TGTGCCAGCAGCTTAGGCGGGAACACTGAAGCTTTCTTT
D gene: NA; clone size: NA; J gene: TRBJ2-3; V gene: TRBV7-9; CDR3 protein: CASSPGPPGTQYF; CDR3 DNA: TGTGCCAGCAGCCCCGGACCGCCTGGTACGCAGTATTTT
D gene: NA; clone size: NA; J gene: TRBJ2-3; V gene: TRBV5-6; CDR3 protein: CASSEPRGPSTDTQYF; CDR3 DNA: TGTGCCAGCAGCGAGCCCAGGGGACCTAGCACAGATACGCAGTATTTT
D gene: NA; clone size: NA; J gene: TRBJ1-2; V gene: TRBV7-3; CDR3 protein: CASSPSGDLGYGYTF; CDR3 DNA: TGTGCCAGCAGCCCCTCAGGGGATCTAGGCTATGGCTACACCTTC
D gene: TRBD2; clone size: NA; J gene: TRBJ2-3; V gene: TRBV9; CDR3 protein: CASSSRLAGVRTDTQYF; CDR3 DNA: TGTGCCAGCAGCTCCCGACTAGCGGGGGTTCGTACAGATACGCAGTATTTT
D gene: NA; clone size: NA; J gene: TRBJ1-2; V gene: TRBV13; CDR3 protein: CASSSQQGLRGYTF; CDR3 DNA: TGTGCCAGCAGCTCGCAACAGGGTTTGCGTGGCTACACCTTC
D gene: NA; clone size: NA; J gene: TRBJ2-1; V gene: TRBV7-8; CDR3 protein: CASSLLWVTNEQFF; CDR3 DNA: TGTGCCAGCAGCCTCCTCTGGGTAACGAATGAGCAGTTCTTC
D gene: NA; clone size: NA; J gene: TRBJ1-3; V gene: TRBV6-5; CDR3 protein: CASSYGARSSGNTIYF; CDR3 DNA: TGTGCCAGCAGTTATGGGGCGAGGAGCTCTGGAAACACCATATATTTT